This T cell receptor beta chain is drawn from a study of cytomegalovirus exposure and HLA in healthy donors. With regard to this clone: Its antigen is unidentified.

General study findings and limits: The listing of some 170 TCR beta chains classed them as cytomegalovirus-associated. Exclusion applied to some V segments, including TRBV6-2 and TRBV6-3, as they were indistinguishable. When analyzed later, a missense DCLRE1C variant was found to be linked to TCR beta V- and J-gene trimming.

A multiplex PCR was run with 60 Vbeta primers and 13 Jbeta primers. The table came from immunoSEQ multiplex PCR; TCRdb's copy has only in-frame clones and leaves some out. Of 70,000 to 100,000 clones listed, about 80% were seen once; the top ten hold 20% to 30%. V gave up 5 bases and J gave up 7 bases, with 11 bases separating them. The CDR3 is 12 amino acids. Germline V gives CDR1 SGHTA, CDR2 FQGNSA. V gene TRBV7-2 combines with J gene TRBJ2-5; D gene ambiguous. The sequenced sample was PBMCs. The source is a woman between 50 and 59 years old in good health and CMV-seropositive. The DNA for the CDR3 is TGTGCCAGCAGCGTCATGCTAGGGACCCAGTACTTC. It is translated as CASSVMLGTQYF.